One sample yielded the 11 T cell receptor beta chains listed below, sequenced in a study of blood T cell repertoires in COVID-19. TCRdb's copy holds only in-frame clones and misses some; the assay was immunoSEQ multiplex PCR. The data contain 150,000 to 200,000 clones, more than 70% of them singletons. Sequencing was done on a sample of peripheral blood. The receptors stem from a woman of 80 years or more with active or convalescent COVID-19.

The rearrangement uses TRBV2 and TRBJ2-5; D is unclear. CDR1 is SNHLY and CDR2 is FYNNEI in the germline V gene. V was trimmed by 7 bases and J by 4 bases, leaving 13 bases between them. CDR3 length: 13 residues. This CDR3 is CASNYAVGETQYF. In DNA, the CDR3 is TGTGCCAGCAACTACGCCGTGGGAGAGACCCAGTACTTC.

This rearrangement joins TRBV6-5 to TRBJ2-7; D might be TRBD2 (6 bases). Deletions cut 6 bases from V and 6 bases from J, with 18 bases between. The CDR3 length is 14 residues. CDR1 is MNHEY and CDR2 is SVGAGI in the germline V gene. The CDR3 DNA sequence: TGTGCCAGCAGCCGGCCAGTGGGGGGAAGCGAGCAGTACTTC. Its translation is CASSRPVGGSEQYF.

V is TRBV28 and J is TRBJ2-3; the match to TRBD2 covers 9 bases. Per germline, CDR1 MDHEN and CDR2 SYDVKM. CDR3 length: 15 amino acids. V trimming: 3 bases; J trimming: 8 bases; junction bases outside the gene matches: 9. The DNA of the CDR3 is TGTGCCAGCAGTTTTAGGCGGGGGGGGCCCCCTACGCAGTATTTT. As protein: CASSFRRGGPPTQYF.

CDR3 in amino acids: CASSFSGELFF. For the CDR3, the DNA is TGTGCCAGCAGTTTCTCCGGGGAGCTGTTTTTT. The J gene is TRBJ2-2, the V gene TRBV28; D unresolved. Per germline, CDR1 MDHEN and CDR2 SYDVKM. This CDR3 contains 11 residues. V was shortened by 3 bases and J by 6 bases, with 2 bases between the two germline ends.

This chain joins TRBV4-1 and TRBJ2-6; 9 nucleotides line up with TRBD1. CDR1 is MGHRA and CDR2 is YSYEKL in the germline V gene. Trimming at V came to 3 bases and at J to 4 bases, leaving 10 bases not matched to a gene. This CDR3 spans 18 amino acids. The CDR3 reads CASSQGTGRFTGANVLTF. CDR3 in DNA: TGCGCCAGCAGCCAGGGGACAGGGAGGTTTACGGGGGCCAACGTCCTGACTTTC.

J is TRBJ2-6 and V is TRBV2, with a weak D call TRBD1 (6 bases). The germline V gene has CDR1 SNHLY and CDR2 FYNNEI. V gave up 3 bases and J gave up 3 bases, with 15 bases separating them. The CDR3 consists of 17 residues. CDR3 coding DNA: TGTGCCAGCAGTGAGATTGTTGGGGGCGGTGGGGCCAACGTCCTGACTTTC. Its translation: CASSEIVGGGGANVLTF.

Here the CDR3 reads CASSVTGTGYEQYF. The CDR3 nucleotides read TGTGCCAGCAGTGTAACCGGGACAGGGTACGAGCAGTACTTC. This sequence joins TRBV2 and TRBJ2-7, with 9 nucleotides matching TRBD1. The V gene end was trimmed by 4 bases and the J gene end by 4 bases; junction bases not matched to a gene: 5. Germline CDR1 reads SNHLY; CDR2 reads FYNNEI. The CDR3 extends over 14 amino acids. The complete variable domain, with remaining parts taken from reference TRBV2 and TRBJ2-7, reads EPEVTQTPSHQVTQMGQEVILRCVPISNHLYFYWYRQILGQKVEFLVSFYNNEISEKSEIFDDQFSVERPDGSNFTLKIRSTKLEDSAMYFCASSVTGTGYEQYFGPGTRLTVT.

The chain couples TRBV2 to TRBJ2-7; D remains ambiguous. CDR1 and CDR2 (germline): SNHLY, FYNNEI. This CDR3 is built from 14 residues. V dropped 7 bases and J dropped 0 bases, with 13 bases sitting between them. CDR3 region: CASTDSLSSYEQYF. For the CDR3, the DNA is TGTGCCAGCACTGACTCGTTGAGCTCCTACGAGCAGTACTTC. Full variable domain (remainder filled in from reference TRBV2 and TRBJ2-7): EPEVTQTPSHQVTQMGQEVILRCVPISNHLYFYWYRQILGQKVEFLVSFYNNEISEKSEIFDDQFSVERPDGSNFTLKIRSTKLEDSAMYFCASTDSLSSYEQYFGPGTRLTVT.

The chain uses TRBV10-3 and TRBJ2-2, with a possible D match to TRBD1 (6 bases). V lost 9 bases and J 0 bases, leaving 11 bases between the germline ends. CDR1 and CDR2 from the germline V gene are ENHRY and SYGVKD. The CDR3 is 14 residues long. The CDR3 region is CAITGTSNTGELFF. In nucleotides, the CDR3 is TGTGCCATTACCGGGACATCGAACACCGGGGAGCTGTTTTTT.

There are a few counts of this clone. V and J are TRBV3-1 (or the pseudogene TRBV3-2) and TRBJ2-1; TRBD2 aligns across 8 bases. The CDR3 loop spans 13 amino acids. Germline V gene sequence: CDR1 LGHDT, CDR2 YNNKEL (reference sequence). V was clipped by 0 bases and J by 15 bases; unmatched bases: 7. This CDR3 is CASSQEGGTRAFF. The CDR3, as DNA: TGTGCCAGCAGCCAAGAGGGGGGGACTAGAGCGTTCTTC.

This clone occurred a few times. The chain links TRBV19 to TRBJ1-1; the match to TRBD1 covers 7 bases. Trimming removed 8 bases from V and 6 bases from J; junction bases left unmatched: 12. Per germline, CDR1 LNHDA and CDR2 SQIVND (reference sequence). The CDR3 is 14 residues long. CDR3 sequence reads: CASVDRAEVPEAFF. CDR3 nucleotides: TGTGCCAGTGTCGACAGGGCTGAGGTCCCTGAAGCTTTCTTT. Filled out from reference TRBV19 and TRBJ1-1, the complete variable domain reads DGGITQSPKYLFRKEGQNVTLSCEQNLNHDAMYWYRQDPGQGLRLIYYSQIVNDFQKGDIAEGYSVSREKKESFPLTVTSAQKNPTAFYLCASVDRAEVPEAFFGQGTRLTVV.